The entry below describes one T cell receptor (beta chain). This record belongs to a study of shared clonotypes between healthy human individuals. Study information: Donor ages ranged 18 to 49 years: a couple of women, a few men.

On sorted subsets, replicate PCRs used 150 to 250 ng DNA, or tens of thousands of T cell genomes. In the source study's methods: Owing to the provision of junction-only sequences devoid of quality scores by immunoSEQ, filtering differed. The protocol was immunoSEQ multiplex PCR, while the TCRdb copy is restricted to in-frame clones and leaves out a portion. The DNA gave D and trimming, while V, J and clone size come from that table. The sample carries 2,500,000 or so clones, 90% to 95% recorded once. There were no recent acute infections or vaccinations among the donors, who were healthy HIV-negative adults. The CDR3 loop spans 13 amino acids. Trimming stripped 4 bases from V and 5 bases from J, with 11 bases between. Germline CDR1 SGHTA, CDR2 FQGTGA.

J is TRBJ1-1 and V is TRBV7-3; D unresolved. The sample was naive CD4+ T cells from PBMCs. Subset denoted: CD45RA+ positively selected. This sequence originates from a man between 18 and 29 years old in good health. Some clones in this sample may be carry-over from other donors' samples. Here the CDR3 DNA reads TGTGCCAGCAGCTCATTATACAAGACTGAAGCTTTCTTT. It is translated as CASSSLYKTEAFF.